The present T cell receptor (beta chain) was sequenced within a study of CD8+CD57+ T cells in acquired aplastic anemia. Germline CDR1 is SGHRS and CDR2 is YFSETQ. The CDR3 sequence is 14 residues long. The germline V and J ends were trimmed by 4 bases and 4 bases, with 13 bases remaining between them. This clonotype was seen ten or more times. TCR beta VDJ and CDR3 were profiled, and genomic DNA was the template. TCRdb passed the reads through MiXCR, listing each CDR3 protein once. The sample gives some 130,000 distinct CDR3 sequences, 41% of which show up once; 7.5% to 9.5% is in the top ten. Sequenced sample: sorted CD4+, CD8+, or CD8+CD57+ T cells (not recorded which) from PBMCs. The sequence came from a human donor in good health, serving as a control. The chain recombines TRBV5-1 with TRBJ2-3, with D perhaps matching TRBD2 (5 bases). The CDR3 DNA follows: TGCGCCAGCAGCCCTGACTATACCCCAGATACGCAGTATTTT. Translation gives CASSPDYTPDTQYF.